These 7 T cell receptor beta chains were all obtained from the same sample, sequenced in a study of blood T cell repertoires in COVID-19. Data came from immunoSEQ multiplex PCR; TCRdb stores just in-frame clones and leaves some out. The sample shows tens of thousands of clones, approximately 89% of them seen only once. The sample was peripheral blood. These receptors came from a woman aged 40 to 50 with acute or convalescent COVID-19.

The V and J genes are TRBV11-1 and TRBJ1-1, with a tentative D call TRBD1 (6 bases). V shed 2 bases and J shed 1 base, with 11 bases lying between them. Looked up from germline, CDR1 is SGHAT and CDR2 is FQDESV (reference sequence). CDR3 length: 15 amino acids. The CDR3 here is CASSLWEGGNTEAFF. CDR3 coding DNA: TGTGCCAGCAGCTTATGGGAAGGGGGGAACACTGAAGCTTTCTTT. Full variable domain (missing parts from reference TRBV11-1 and TRBJ1-1): EAEVAQSPRYKITEKSQAVAFWCDPISGHATLYWYRQILGQGPELLVQFQDESVVDDSQLPKDRFSAERLKGVDSTLKIQPAELGDSAMYLCASSLWEGGNTEAFFGQGTRLTVV.

The rearrangement links TRBV28 to TRBJ2-5; D not certain. Trimming removed 2 bases from V and 2 bases from J, with 12 bases in between. From germline, CDR1 is MDHEN and CDR2 SYDVKM. CDR3 size: 15 residues. DNA of the CDR3: TGTGCCAGCAGTTTACGAGGTCTTAGGCAAGAGACCCAGTACTTC. Translation gives CASSLRGLRQETQYF.

This chain links TRBV7-3 with TRBJ2-3; weak D call: TRBD2 (5 bases). The CDR3 has 14 residues. Germline V gene lookup returns CDR1 SGHTA and CDR2 FQGTGA. Trimming cost V 5 bases and J 2 bases, with 11 bases left between them. Here the CDR3 DNA reads TGTGCCAGCAGCCCTGCTGGACTCACAGATACGCAGTATTTT. Protein product: CASSPAGLTDTQYF. The complete variable domain, with remaining parts taken from reference TRBV7-3 and TRBJ2-3, reads GAGVSQTPSNKVTEKGKYVELRCDPISGHTALYWYRQSLGQGPEFLIYFQGTGAADDSGLPNDRFFAVRPEGSVSTLKIQRTERGDSAVYLCASSPAGLTDTQYFGPGTRLTVL.

The CDR3 DNA follows: TGTGCCTGGAGTGTAAACACCAACTACGAGCAGTACTTC. Protein sequence: CAWSVNTNYEQYF. The chain uses TRBV30 and TRBJ2-7; D call uncertain. The V gene lost 0 bases and the J gene lost 3 bases, with 9 bases spanning the gap. The CDR3 has 13 residues. From germline, CDR1 is GTSNPN and CDR2 SVGIG (reference sequence).

The rearrangement uses TRBV14 and TRBJ1-2; the D is unclear. V lost 1 base and J lost 8, with 11 bases in between. The CDR3 totals 13 residues. Germline CDR1 reads SGHDN; CDR2 reads FVKESK. CDR3 DNA: TGTGCCAGCAGCCAAGCGGTGGTGAGGGGCTACACCTTC. Its protein is CASSQAVVRGYTF.

The chain combines TRBV13 with TRBJ2-2; D is uncertain. V was trimmed by 5 bases and J by 6 bases, leaving 7 bases between them. Looked up from germline, CDR1 is PRHDT and CDR2 is FYEKMQ (reference sequence). This CDR3 has 12 residues. CDR3 DNA sequence: TGTGCCAGCAGCCCCCGGGCCGGGGAGCTGTTTTTT. It is translated as CASSPRAGELFF.

In its sample, this clone ranks as medium-sized. J is TRBJ1-4 and V is TRBV28, with 9 nucleotides matching TRBD1. This CDR3 contains 14 residues. CDR1 MDHEN and CDR2 SYDVKM come from the germline V gene. J was trimmed by 12 bases and V by 3 bases; bases with no gene match: 8. For the CDR3, the DNA is TGTGCCAGCAGTTTTAACAGGGGGCAGGAGCAACTGTTTTTT. Translation: CASSFNRGQEQLFF.